The entry below gives a single T cell receptor beta chain sequence along with its context. These data are taken from a study of ipilimumab plus nivolumab after autologous stem cell transplantation. The CDR3 extends over 12 amino acids. Germline assignment: CDR1 MGHRA and CDR2 YSYEKL. Trimming pared 2 bases from V and 6 bases from J, leaving 4 bases between. Generated by immunoSEQ multiplex PCR, the TCRdb table keeps only in-frame clones and is missing some. This table has 43,000 or so clones, about 88% appearing once. Sequenced material: PBMCs, taken in a trial of ipilimumab plus nivolumab as post-transplant consolidation. The sequence was obtained from a male donor with multiple myeloma. The chain joins TRBV4-1 to TRBJ1-4; no firm D call. This chain's CDR3 is CASSQNHEKLFF. The CDR3 DNA follows: TGCGCCAGCAGCCAAAACCATGAAAAACTGTTTTTT.